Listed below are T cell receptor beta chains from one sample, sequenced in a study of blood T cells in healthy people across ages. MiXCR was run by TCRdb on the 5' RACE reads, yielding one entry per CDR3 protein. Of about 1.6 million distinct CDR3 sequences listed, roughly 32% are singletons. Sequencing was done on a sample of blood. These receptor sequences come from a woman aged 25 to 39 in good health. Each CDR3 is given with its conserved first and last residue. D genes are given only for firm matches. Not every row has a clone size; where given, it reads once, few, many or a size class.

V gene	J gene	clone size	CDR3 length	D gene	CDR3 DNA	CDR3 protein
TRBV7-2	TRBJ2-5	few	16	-	TGTGCCAGCAGCTTAGCCTTTCTAGCGTTCCAAGAGACCCAGTACTTC	CASSLAFLAFQETQYF
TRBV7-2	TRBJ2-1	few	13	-	TGTGCCAGCAGCACTTTTTCTGGTAATGAGCAGTTCTTC	CASSTFSGNEQFF
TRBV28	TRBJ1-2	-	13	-	TGTGCCAGCAGCCCTCGGGACATTGCTGGCTACACCTTC	CASSPRDIAGYTF
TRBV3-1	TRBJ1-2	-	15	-	TGTGCCAGCAGCCAAGATCATAAGGCGGCCTATGGCTACACCTTC	CASSQDHKAAYGYTF
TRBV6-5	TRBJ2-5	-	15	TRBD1	TGTGCCAGCAGTTCAGGACAGGGAGCTTGGGAGACCCAGTACTTC	CASSSGQGAWETQYF
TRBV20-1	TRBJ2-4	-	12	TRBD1	TGCAGTGCTAGAATCCAGGGGGTAGGCCAGTACTTC	CSARIQGVGQYF
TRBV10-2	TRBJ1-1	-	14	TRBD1	TGCGCCAGCACCCACAGGGGCGGTTACACTGAAGCTTTCTTT	CASTHRGGYTEAFF
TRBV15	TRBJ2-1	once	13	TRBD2	TGTGCCACCAGCATGGGGGGAGGGAATGAGCAGTTCTTC	CATSMGGGNEQFF
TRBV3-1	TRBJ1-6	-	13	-	TGTGCCAGCAGGCGCGCAGGGGATTCGCCCCTCCACTTT	CASRRAGDSPLHF
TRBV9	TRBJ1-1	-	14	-	TGTGCCAGCAGCTCCGGGGGGTTTGGCACTGAAGCTTTCTTT	CASSSGGFGTEAFF
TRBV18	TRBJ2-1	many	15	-	TGTGCCAGCTCACCAGGACGAGGGTCCTACAATGAGCAGTTCTTC	CASSPGRGSYNEQFF
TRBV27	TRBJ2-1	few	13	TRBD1	TGTGCCAGCGGGACAGGGCCCTACAATGAGCAGTTCTTC	CASGTGPYNEQFF
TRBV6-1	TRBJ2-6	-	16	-	TGTGCCAGCAGTGAATATCGGGGCTCTGGGGCCAACGTCCTGACTTTC	CASSEYRGSGANVLTF
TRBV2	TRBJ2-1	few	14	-	TGTGCCAGCAGTCCCGGGACTGCTGCTCCCTGGCAGTTCTTC	CASSPGTAAPWQFF
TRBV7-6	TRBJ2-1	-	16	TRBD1	TGTGCCGGCAGCTCCATCTCAGGGGGCGCCTACAATGAGCAGTTCTTC	CAGSSISGGAYNEQFF
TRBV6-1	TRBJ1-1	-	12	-	TGTGCCACTGCCGGGAGGGCCTATGAAGCTTTCTTT	CATAGRAYEAFF
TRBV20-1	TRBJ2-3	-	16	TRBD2	TGCAGTGTCACTAGGGGGCTAGCGGGAAACACAGATACGCAGTATTTT	CSVTRGLAGNTDTQYF
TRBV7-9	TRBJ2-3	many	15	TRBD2	TGTGCCAGCAGCTCCGCAAGCGGGACGGGAGATACGCAGTATTTT	CASSSASGTGDTQYF
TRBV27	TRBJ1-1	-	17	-	TGTGCCAGCAGTTTCACACCGGGACAAACGTTGCCAACTGAAGCTTTCTTT	CASSFTPGQTLPTEAFF
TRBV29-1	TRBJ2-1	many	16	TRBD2	TGCAGCGTCGGACGCCTCGGACTAGCGGGAATCAATGAGCAGTTCTTC	CSVGRLGLAGINEQFF
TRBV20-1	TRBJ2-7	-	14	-	TGCAGTGCTAGATGTGCGGACAGTGGCTACGAGCAGTACTTC	CSARCADSGYEQYF
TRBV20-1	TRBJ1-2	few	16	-	TGCAGTGCTAGAGATCGACAGTTGGGAGGGTACTATGGCTACACCTTC	CSARDRQLGGYYGYTF
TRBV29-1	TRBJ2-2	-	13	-	TGCAGCGTAGTGGGAGTAAGAACCGGGGAGCTGTTTTTT	CSVVGVRTGELFF
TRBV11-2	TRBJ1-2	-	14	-	TGTACCAGCCACGCCGGGAGAACACCATATGGCTACACCTTC	CTSHAGRTPYGYTF
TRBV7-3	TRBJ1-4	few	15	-	TGTGCCAGCAGGGTCAGGGGCGCAACTAATGAAAAACTGTTTTTT	CASRVRGATNEKLFF
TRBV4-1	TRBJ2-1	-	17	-	TGCGCCAGCAGCCAAGATCGCGGGACACTCTCCTACAATGAGCAGTTCTTC	CASSQDRGTLSYNEQFF
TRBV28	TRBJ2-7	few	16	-	TGTGCCAGCAGGACCGCTGGAGGGAGAAGCTCCTACGAGCAGTACTTC	CASRTAGGRSSYEQYF
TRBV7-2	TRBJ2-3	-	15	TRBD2	TGTGCTAGCAGGGGACGGGCGGGGGGGCCAGATACGCAGTATTTT	CASRGRAGGPDTQYF
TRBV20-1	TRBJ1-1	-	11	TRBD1	TGCAGTGCAAAGGACAGGGTTGAAGCTTTCTTT	CSAKDRVEAFF
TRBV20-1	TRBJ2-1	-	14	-	TGCAGTGCTAGAGACGGGATCAACTACAATGAGCAGTTCTTC	CSARDGINYNEQFF
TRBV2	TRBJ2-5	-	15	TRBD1	TGTGCCAGCAGAGGGACAGGGGCCCTTGTAGAGACCCAGTACTTC	CASRGTGALVETQYF
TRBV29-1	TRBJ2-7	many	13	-	TGCAGCGGGCGGGCAGGTGGGGGCTCCGAGCAGTACTTC	CSGRAGGGSEQYF
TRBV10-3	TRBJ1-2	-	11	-	TGTGCCATCAGGGTATCCCGCGGCTACACCTTC	CAIRVSRGYTF
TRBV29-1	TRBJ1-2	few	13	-	TGCAGCGTTCTACAGGGAAGGGGGTATGGCTACACCTTC	CSVLQGRGYGYTF
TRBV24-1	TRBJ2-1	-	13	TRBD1	TGTGCCACCAGTGATTTCCAGGACAGGGGGTTGTTCTTC	CATSDFQDRGLFF
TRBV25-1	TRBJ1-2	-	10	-	TGTGCCAGAGGCGGTTATGGCTACACCTTC	CARGGYGYTF
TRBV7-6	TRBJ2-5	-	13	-	TGTGCCAGCAGCCAGAATGTTCTGGAGACCCAGTACTTC	CASSQNVLETQYF
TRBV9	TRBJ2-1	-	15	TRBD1	TGTGCCAGCAGCGGCGGGACAGGGGGGTGGAATGAGCAGTTCTTC	CASSGGTGGWNEQFF
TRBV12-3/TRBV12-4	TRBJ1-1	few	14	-	TGTGCCAGCACCTTGGACGGCCCGAACACTGAAGCTTTCTTT	CASTLDGPNTEAFF
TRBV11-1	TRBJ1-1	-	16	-	TGTGCCAGCAGCTCAGGGATCGGGCAGTATAACACTGAAGCTTTCTTT	CASSSGIGQYNTEAFF
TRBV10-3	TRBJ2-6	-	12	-	TGTGCCACAGTCTCTGGGGCCAACGTCCTGACTTTC	CATVSGANVLTF